The 2 T cell receptor beta chains in this list originate from one sample, sequenced in a study of blood T cell repertoires in COVID-19. Libraries were prepared by immunoSEQ multiplex PCR; TCRdb keeps only in-frame clonotypes and omits some of them. Of about 280,000 clones in the sample, more than 75% were seen once. The material sequenced was peripheral blood. These receptors came from a woman in her 30s who had recovered from COVID-19.

This chain links TRBV11-2 with TRBJ1-2, with D perhaps matching TRBD1 (5 bases). V was shortened by 5 bases and J by 8 bases, with 18 bases between the two germline ends. The germline V gene has CDR1 SGHAT and CDR2 FQNNGV. The CDR3 spans 14 residues. The CDR3 DNA is TGTGCCAGCAGCAAACAGGCCTCCCCTAAGGGCTACACCTTC. Protein: CASSKQASPKGYTF.

The gene calls are TRBV15 and TRBJ2-1, with D possibly TRBD2 on 6 matching bases. The CDR3 is 13 residues long. The V end lost 4 bases, the J end lost 7 bases, and 11 bases lay between the germline ends. Germline V CDR1 and CDR2: LNHNV, YYDKDF (reference sequence). The CDR3 DNA follows: TGTGCCACCAGCATCGGGACTCCGAATGAGCAGTTCTTC. Protein sequence: CATSIGTPNEQFF.